These T cell receptor beta chains were read from a single sample in a study of T cell clonotyping in hematopoietic cell transplantation. Method: immunoSEQ multiplex PCR; TCRdb's copy keeps in-frame clones and lacks some. The data show several thousand clones, 87% seen once. Specimen: peripheral blood mononuclear cells, collected before stem cell transplant. These receptors all come from an older woman with acute myeloid leukemia. Some clones in this sample may be carry-over from other donors' samples. CDR3s include the opening cysteine and the closing phenylalanine or tryptophan. The D gene is left open where the match is weak. Expanded clones are given a class, and other clones once, few, many or no size at all.

>TRBV7-8|TRBJ1-5|-|-
TGTGCCAGCAGCTTATCGTTGAGGGGCAATCAGCCCCAGCATTTT
CASSLSLRGNQPQHF
>TRBV10-3|TRBJ1-5|-|-
TGTGCCATCAGTGAGCTGGACAGTCAGCCCCAGCATTTT
CAISELDSQPQHF
>TRBV5-1|TRBJ2-2|-|-
TGCGCCAGCAGCTTGATGACTCCTAACACCGGGGAGCTGTTTTTT
CASSLMTPNTGELFF
>TRBV6-5|TRBJ1-2|-|-
TGTGCCAGCAGTTATCTTCGGGGGAACTATGGCTACACCTTC
CASSYLRGNYGYTF
>TRBV5-1|TRBJ1-1|-|TRBD1
TGCGCCAGCAGCTTACAGGGGATGGCGAACACTGAAGCTTTCTTT
CASSLQGMANTEAFF
>TRBV10-3|TRBJ1-5|-|-
TGTGCCGCTGGTCGTCCTGGGGGGGGCAATCAGCCCCAGCATTTT
CAAGRPGGGNQPQHF
>TRBV7-2|TRBJ2-5|-|TRBD1
TGTGCCAGCCGCGCGGGGAACTATCCGACAGGGGGCGGTGAGACCCAGTACTTC
CASRAGNYPTGGGETQYF
>TRBV30|TRBJ1-2|few|-
TGTGCCTGGAGTCAGCCCCCTCTTGATGGCTACACCTTC
CAWSQPPLDGYTF
>TRBV6-5|TRBJ1-2|-|TRBD1
TGTGCCAGCAGTTACAACAGGGGCTCTGGTGGCTACACCTTC
CASSYNRGSGGYTF
>TRBV10-2|TRBJ2-1|-|TRBD2
TGCGCCAGCAGTTGGGGGACTAGCAATGAGCAGTTCTTC
CASSWGTSNEQFF
>TRBV30|TRBJ2-3|-|-
TGTGCCTGGAGTCCCATGAGGGGAGGAGATACGCAGTATTTT
CAWSPMRGGDTQYF
>TRBV28|TRBJ1-5|-|TRBD1
TGTGCCAGCAGTAACAGGGGAGAGGGCAATCAGCCCCAGCATTTT
CASSNRGEGNQPQHF
>TRBV28|TRBJ2-7|-|-
TGTGCCAGCAGTTTACCCACAAGCCACTACGAGCAGTACTTC
CASSLPTSHYEQYF
>TRBV5-1|TRBJ1-1|once|TRBD1
TGCGCCAGCAGCTTGGCAGGGGGGAAGGGTGAAGCTTTCTTT
CASSLAGGKGEAFF
>TRBV5-1|TRBJ2-5|once|TRBD1
TGCGCCAGCAGCATAACAGGGGCTTACCAAGAGACCCAGTACTTC
CASSITGAYQETQYF
>TRBV7-9|TRBJ2-1|-|-
TGTGCCAGCAGAACGGGCGGGGTATCCTACAATGAGCAGTTCTTC
CASRTGGVSYNEQFF
>TRBV9|TRBJ2-3|-|TRBD2
TGTGCCAGCAGCGATGGGACTAGCGGAAGTACAGATACGCAGTATTTT
CASSDGTSGSTDTQYF
>TRBV30|TRBJ2-7|once|TRBD1
TGTGCCTGGGTCCGGGACAGGCCCTACGAGCAGTACTTC
CAWVRDRPYEQYF
>TRBV19|TRBJ1-1|-|-
TGTGCCAGTAGTATGTCCCAGGGTAACACTGAAGCTTTCTTT
CASSMSQGNTEAFF
>TRBV7-9|TRBJ2-5|-|-
TGTGCCAGCAGTCTTGACACCCAAGAGACCCAGTACTTC
CASSLDTQETQYF
>TRBV6-5|TRBJ2-5|-|-
TGTGCCAGCAGTTACATCAGCGAAGAGACCCAGTACTTC
CASSYISEETQYF
>TRBV2|TRBJ2-5|-|-
TGTGCCAGCAGTGTGGAGGGAGAAGAGACCCAGTACTTC
CASSVEGEETQYF
>TRBV12-5|TRBJ1-5|-|-
TGTGCTAGTGTCCCCAGATCAGGGGGCAATCAGCCCCAGCATTTT
CASVPRSGGNQPQHF